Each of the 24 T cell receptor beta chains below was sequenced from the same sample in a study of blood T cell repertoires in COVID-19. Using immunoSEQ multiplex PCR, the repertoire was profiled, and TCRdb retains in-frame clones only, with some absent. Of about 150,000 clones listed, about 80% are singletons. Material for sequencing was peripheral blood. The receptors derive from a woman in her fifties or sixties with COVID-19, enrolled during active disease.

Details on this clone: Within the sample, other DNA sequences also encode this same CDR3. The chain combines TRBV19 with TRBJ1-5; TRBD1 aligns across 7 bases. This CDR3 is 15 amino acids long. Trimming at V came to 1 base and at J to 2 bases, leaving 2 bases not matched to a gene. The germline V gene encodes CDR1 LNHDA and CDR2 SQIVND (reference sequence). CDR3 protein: CASSIGTGGNQPQHF. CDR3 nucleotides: TGTGCCAGTAGTATAGGTACAGGGGGCAATCAGCCCCAGCATTTT. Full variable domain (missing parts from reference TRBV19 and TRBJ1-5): DGGITQSPKYLFRKEGQNVTLSCEQNLNHDAMYWYRQDPGQGLRLIYYSQIVNDFQKGDIAEGYSVSREKKESFPLTVTSAQKNPTAFYLCASSIGTGGNQPQHFGDGTRLSIL.

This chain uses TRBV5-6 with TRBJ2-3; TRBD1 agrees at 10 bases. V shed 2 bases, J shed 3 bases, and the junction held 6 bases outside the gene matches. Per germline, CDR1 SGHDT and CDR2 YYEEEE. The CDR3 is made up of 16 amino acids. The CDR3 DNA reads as TGTGCCAGCAGCTTACCGGGACAGGGGACAACAGATACGCAGTATTTT. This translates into CASSLPGQGTTDTQYF.

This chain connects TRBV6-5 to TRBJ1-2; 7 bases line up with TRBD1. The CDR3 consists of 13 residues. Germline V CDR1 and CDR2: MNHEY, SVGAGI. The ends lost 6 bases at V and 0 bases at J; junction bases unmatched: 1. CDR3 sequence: CASRGTANYGYTF. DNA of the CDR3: TGTGCCAGCAGAGGGACAGCTAACTATGGCTACACCTTC.

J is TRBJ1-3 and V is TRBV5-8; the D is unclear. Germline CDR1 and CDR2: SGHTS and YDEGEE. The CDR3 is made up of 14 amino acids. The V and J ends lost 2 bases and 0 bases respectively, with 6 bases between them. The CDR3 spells CASSFRSSGNTIYF. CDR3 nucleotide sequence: TGTGCCAGCAGCTTCCGCAGCTCTGGAAACACCATATATTTT.

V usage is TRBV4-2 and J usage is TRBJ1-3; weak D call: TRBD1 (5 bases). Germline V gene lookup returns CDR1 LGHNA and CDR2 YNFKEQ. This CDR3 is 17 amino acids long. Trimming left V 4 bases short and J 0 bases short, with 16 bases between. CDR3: CASSRGTDNASGNTIYF. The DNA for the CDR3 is TGTGCCAGCAGCCGCGGGACGGATAACGCCTCTGGAAACACCATATATTTT.

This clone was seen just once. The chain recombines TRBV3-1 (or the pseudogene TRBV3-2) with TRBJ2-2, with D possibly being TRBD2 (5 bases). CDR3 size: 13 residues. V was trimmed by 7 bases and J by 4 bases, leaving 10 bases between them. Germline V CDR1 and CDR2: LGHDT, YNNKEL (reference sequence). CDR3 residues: CASTPGSTGELFF. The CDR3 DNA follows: TGTGCCAGCACGCCGGGGTCCACCGGGGAGCTGTTTTTT.

CDR3 in amino acids: CASRETATNEKLFF. DNA of the CDR3: TGTGCCAGCAGGGAGACCGCCACTAATGAAAAACTGTTTTTT. The V gene is TRBV6-5, the J gene TRBJ1-4; no definite D call. The CDR3 is made up of 14 amino acids. Germline CDR1 MNHEY, CDR2 SVGAGI. V lost 6 bases to trimming and J lost 2 bases, with 10 bases between them.

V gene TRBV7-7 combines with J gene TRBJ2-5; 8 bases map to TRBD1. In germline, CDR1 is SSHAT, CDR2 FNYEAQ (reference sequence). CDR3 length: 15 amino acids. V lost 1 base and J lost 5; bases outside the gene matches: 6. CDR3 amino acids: CASSLGTGRSETQYF. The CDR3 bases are TGTGCCAGCAGCTTAGGGACAGGGAGGTCCGAGACCCAGTACTTC.

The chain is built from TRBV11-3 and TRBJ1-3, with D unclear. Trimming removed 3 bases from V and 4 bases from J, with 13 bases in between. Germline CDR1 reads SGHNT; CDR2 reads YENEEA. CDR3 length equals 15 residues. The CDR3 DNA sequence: TGTGCCAGCAGCTTGGGTTCGTCAGCGGGAAACACCATATATTTT. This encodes CASSLGSSAGNTIYF.

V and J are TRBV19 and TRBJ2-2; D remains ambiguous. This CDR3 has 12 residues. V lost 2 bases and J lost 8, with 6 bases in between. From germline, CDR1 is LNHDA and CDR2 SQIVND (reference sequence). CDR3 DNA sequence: TGTGCCAGTAGTATATCCGGTGGGGAGCTGTTTTTT. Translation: CASSISGGELFF.

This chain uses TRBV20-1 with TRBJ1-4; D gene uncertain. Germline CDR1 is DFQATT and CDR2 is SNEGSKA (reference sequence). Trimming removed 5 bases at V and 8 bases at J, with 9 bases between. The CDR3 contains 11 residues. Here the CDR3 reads CSAGPREKLFF. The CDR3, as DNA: TGCAGTGCTGGTCCCAGGGAAAAACTGTTTTTT.

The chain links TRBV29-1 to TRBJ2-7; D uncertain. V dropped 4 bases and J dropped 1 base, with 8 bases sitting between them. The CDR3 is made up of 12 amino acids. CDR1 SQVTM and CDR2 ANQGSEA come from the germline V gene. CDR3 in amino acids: CSVGDSSYEQYF. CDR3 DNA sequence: TGCAGCGTTGGAGACTCTTCCTACGAGCAGTACTTC.

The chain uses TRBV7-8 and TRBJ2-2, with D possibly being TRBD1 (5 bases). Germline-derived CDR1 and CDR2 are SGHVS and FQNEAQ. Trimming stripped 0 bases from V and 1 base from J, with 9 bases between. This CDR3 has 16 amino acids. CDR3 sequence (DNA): TGTGCCAGCAGCTTAGCCCAGGGTCTGAACACCGGGGAGCTGTTTTTT. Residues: CASSLAQGLNTGELFF. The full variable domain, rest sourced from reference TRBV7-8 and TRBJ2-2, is GAGVSQSPRYKVAKRGQDVALRCDPISGHVSLFWYQQALGQGPEFLTYFQNEAQLDKSGLPSDRFFAERPEGSVSTLKIQRTQQEDSAVYLCASSLAQGLNTGELFFGEGSRLTVL.

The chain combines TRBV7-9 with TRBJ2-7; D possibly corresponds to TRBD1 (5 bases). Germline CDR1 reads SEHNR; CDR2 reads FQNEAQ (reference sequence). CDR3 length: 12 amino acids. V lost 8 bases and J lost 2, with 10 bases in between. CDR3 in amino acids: CASQGLPYEQYF. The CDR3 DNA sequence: TGTGCCAGCCAGGGCCTCCCCTACGAGCAGTACTTC.

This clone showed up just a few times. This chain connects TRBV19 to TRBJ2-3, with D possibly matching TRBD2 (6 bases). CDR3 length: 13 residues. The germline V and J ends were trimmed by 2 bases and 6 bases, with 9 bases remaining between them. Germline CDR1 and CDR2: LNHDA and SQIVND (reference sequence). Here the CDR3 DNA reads TGTGCCAGTAGTATATTAGGAGGGGATACGCAGTATTTT. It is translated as CASSILGGDTQYF.

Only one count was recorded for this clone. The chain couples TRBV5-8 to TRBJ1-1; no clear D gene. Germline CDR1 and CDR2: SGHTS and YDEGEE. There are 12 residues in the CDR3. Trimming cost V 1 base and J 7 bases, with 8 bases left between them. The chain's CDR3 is CASSLLRFEAFF. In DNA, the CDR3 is TGTGCCAGCAGCTTGCTTCGGTTTGAAGCTTTCTTT.

The CDR3 DNA sequence: TGCGCCAGCAGCTGGGGGGATGGGAATGAGCAGTACGTC. Amino acids: CASSWGDGNEQYV. The chain joins TRBV5-1 to TRBJ2-7; tentatively, D is TRBD2 (6 bases). V dropped 3 bases and J dropped 7 bases, with 14 bases sitting between them. The germline V gene encodes CDR1 SGHRS and CDR2 YFSETQ. CDR3 size: 13 residues.

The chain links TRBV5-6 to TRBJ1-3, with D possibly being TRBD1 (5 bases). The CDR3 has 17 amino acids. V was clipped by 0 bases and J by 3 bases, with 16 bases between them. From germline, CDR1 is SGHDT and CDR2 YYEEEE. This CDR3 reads CASSLAGSRVGGNTIYF. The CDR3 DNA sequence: TGTGCCAGCAGCTTGGCCGGGAGCAGGGTCGGTGGAAACACCATATATTTT.

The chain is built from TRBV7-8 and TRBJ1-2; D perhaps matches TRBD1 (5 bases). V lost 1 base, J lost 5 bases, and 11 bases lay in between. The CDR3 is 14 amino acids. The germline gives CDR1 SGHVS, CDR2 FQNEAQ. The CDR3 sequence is CASSLGQSSYGYTF. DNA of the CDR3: TGTGCCAGCAGCTTAGGACAGAGCAGTTATGGCTACACCTTC. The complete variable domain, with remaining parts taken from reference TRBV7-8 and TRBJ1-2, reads GAGVSQSPRYKVAKRGQDVALRCDPISGHVSLFWYQQALGQGPEFLTYFQNEAQLDKSGLPSDRFFAERPEGSVSTLKIQRTQQEDSAVYLCASSLGQSSYGYTFGSGTRLTVV.

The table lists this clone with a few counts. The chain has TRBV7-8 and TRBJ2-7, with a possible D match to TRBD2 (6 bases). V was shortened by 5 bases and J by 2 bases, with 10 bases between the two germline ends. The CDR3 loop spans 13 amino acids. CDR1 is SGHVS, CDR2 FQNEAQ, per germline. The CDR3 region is CASSQGGTYEQYV. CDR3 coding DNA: TGTGCCAGCAGCCAGGGAGGTACCTACGAGCAGTACGTC.

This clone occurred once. This CDR3 is CASKEGGRAEAFF. The CDR3 DNA reads TGTGCCAGCAAGGAAGGGGGGAGGGCTGAAGCTTTCTTT. This chain uses TRBV6-5 with TRBJ1-1, with a weak D call TRBD1 (6 bases). The CDR3 has 13 residues. Trimming shortened V by 7 bases and J by 6 bases, and 15 bases separated the two germline ends. The germline V gene encodes CDR1 MNHEY and CDR2 SVGAGI.

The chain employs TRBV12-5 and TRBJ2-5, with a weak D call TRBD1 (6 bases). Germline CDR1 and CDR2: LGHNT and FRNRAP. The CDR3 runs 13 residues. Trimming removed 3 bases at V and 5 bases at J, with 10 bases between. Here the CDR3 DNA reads TGTGCTAGTGGTTTTGGGCAGGGGGAGACCCAGTACTTC. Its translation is CASGFGQGETQYF.

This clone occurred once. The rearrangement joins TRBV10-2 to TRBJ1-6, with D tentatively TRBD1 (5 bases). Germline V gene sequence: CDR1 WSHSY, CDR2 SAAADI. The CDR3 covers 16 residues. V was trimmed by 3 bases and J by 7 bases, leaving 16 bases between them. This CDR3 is CASSEVGGTDNSPLHF. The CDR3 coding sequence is TGCGCCAGCAGTGAAGTTGGGGGGACGGACAATTCACCCCTCCACTTT.

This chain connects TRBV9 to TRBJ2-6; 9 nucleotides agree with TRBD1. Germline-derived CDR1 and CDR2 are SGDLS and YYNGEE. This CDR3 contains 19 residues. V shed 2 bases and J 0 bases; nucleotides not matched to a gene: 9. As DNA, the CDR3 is TGTGCCAGCAGCGTCGGGACAGGGCAAACCCCCTCTGGGGCCAACGTCCTGACTTTC. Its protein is CASSVGTGQTPSGANVLTF.